This passage covers 19 T cell receptor beta chains from one sample sequenced in a study of cytomegalovirus exposure and HLA in healthy donors. PCR amplification relied on 60 Vbeta primers (plus 13 Jbeta primers). Measured with immunoSEQ multiplex PCR; TCRdb has only the in-frame clones, and not every one. The table shows about 160,000 clones, with roughly 80% occurring only once. Sequenced input: PBMCs. The receptors were gathered from a male donor in good health and CMV-seronegative.

The chain carries TRBV5-1 and TRBJ2-3; 9 positions agree with TRBD2. The germline V gene has CDR1 SGHRS and CDR2 YFSETQ. The CDR3 consists of 17 residues. The trim removed 2 bases at V and 1 base at J, leaving 8 bases unmatched. CDR3 amino acids: CASSFTSGGPRTDTQYF. CDR3 coding DNA: TGCGCCAGCAGCTTCACGAGCGGGGGGCCTCGCACAGATACGCAGTATTTT.

This chain uses TRBV7-6 with TRBJ2-3; 9 bases are a match to TRBD1. The CDR3 extends over 16 amino acids. J gave up 1 base and V 1 base, and 3 bases lay outside the gene matches. Germline CDR1 reads SGHVS; CDR2 reads FNYEAQ. Here the CDR3 DNA reads TGTGCCAGCAGCTTAGAGAGGACAGGGGGCACAGATACGCAGTATTTT. Protein sequence: CASSLERTGGTDTQYF.

The gene calls are TRBV21-1 and TRBJ2-7; the D call TRBD1 from the table was never checked on the DNA. TRBV21-1 is recorded as a pseudogene. The CDR3 covers 16 residues. The CDR3 here is CASSKGYSPHSYEQYF. The CDR3 region has the DNA TGTGCCAGCAGCAAAGGGTACAGCCCTCACTCCTACGAGCAGTACTTC.

The chain carries TRBV29-1 and TRBJ2-7, with TRBD2 as a possible D gene (6 bases). CDR3 size: 15 residues. V was cut by 0 bases and J by 4 bases, with 16 bases left in between. In germline, CDR1 is SQVTM, CDR2 ANQGSEA. The CDR3 spells CSVEDNRESRYEQYF. In DNA, the CDR3 is TGCAGCGTTGAAGATAACCGGGAGTCAAGGTACGAGCAGTACTTC.

The CDR3 spells CASGRRGLGEKLFF. CDR3 coding DNA: TGTGCCAGCGGTCGAAGGGGGCTGGGTGAAAAACTGTTTTTT. The V call is TRBV6-5, the J call TRBJ1-4, with 7 positions matching TRBD1. V shed 8 bases and J 7 bases; nucleotides not matched to a gene: 10. Germline CDR1 reads MNHEY; CDR2 reads SVGAGI. The CDR3 contains 14 residues.

The chain joins TRBV7-2 to TRBJ2-7; perhaps TRBD1 as D (5 bases). This CDR3 spans 15 amino acids. Germline CDR1 is SGHTA and CDR2 is FQGNSA. V dropped 6 bases and J dropped 0 bases, with 15 bases sitting between them. This chain's CDR3 is CASSLGALDSYEQYF. In DNA, the CDR3 is TGTGCCAGCAGTCTAGGGGCACTGGACTCCTACGAGCAGTACTTC.

J is TRBJ1-3 and V is TRBV27; no clear D gene. The CDR3 has 13 residues. The V end was cut by 8 bases, the J end by 3 bases, with 11 bases between. Germline V gene data show CDR1 as MNHEY and CDR2 as SMNVEV (reference sequence). CDR3 bases: TGTGCCAGCGCCTCCGGGGATGGAAACACCATATATTTT. It is translated as CASASGDGNTIYF.

Remarks on this clone: The same CDR3 is also encoded by other DNA sequences in this sample. The CDR3 reads CASPKERTGWNTEAFF. CDR3 DNA sequence: TGTGCCAGCCCCAAGGAGAGAACAGGGTGGAACACTGAGGCTTTCTTT. V is TRBV21-1 and J is TRBJ1-1; no DNA check was done on the table's D call, TRBD1. TRBV21-1 is marked as a pseudogene. There are 16 residues in the CDR3.

This clone occurred a few times. This chain joins TRBV28 and TRBJ2-2; 7 nucleotides match TRBD1. The junction had 5 bases not matched to a gene; V was cut back by 6 bases and J by 4 bases. The CDR3 covers 14 residues. Germline V gene lookup returns CDR1 MDHEN and CDR2 SYDVKM. CDR3 region: CASRYSGGTGELFF. For the CDR3, the DNA is TGTGCCAGCAGGTACTCAGGGGGCACCGGGGAGCTGTTTTTT.

The V gene is TRBV28, the J gene TRBJ1-6; 7 nucleotides match TRBD1. The germline CDR1 and CDR2 sequences are MDHEN and SYDVKM. The CDR3 consists of 15 residues. J gave up 4 bases and V 5 bases, and 5 bases lay outside the gene matches. The CDR3 nucleotides are TGTGCCAGCAGTCGCCGACAGGGTTATAATTCACCCCTCCACTTT. This sequence encodes CASSRRQGYNSPLHF.

Regarding this clone: One junction end does not reproduce the germline sequence, and a read error may be involved. Other DNA sequences in this sample translate to the same CDR3. Here the CDR3 reads CASRTQFSGNEQFF. The DNA of the CDR3 is TGCGCCAGCAGGACCCAGTTTAGCGGCAATGAGCAGTTCTTC. This chain joins TRBV2 and TRBJ2-1; D may be TRBD2 (6 bases). The CDR3 has 14 amino acids. Germline values: CDR1 SNHLY, CDR2 FYNNEI.

The chain is built from TRBV6-1 and TRBJ2-5, with 7 nucleotides matching TRBD2. The V segment lost 11 bases and the J segment 4 bases; nucleotides outside the gene matches: 10. Germline values: CDR1 MNHNS, CDR2 SASEGT. This CDR3 is 13 amino acids long. The CDR3 loop reads CAENTSDRETQYF. CDR3 coding DNA: TGTGCCGAGAACACTAGCGACCGAGAGACCCAGTACTTC.

The J gene is TRBJ1-2, the V gene TRBV28, with 7 bases identical to TRBD1. Trimming took 1 base from V and 7 from J; bases not matched to a gene: 9. Germline V gene data show CDR1 as MDHEN and CDR2 as SYDVKM. The CDR3 runs 15 residues. As DNA, the CDR3 is TGTGCCAGCAGTTTATCTCAGGGGGAACGGGGTGGCTACACCTTC. It codes for CASSLSQGERGGYTF.

Comment on this clone: The sample carries other DNA sequences with the same CDR3. This chain connects TRBV5-1 to TRBJ1-1; D gene ambiguous. With 0 bases removed from V and 3 bases from J, the gap between germline ends came to 9 bases. The CDR3 has 14 amino acids. Germline CDR1 SGHRS, CDR2 YFSETQ. CDR3 amino acids: CASSLAGGYTEAFF. CDR3 sequence (DNA): TGCGCCAGCAGCTTGGCTGGCGGGTACACTGAAGCTTTCTTT.

The chain links TRBV4-2 to TRBJ1-5; 9 bases agree with TRBD1. Germline assignment: CDR1 LGHNA and CDR2 YNFKEQ. The V and J ends lost 6 bases and 7 bases, in that order; junction bases with no gene match: 4. This CDR3 comprises 13 residues. CDR3 DNA sequence: TGTGCCAGCAGTCGGGACAGGGACCAGCCCCAGCATTTT. Protein: CASSRDRDQPQHF.

V usage is TRBV19 and J usage is TRBJ2-2; maybe TRBD1 (6 bases). Per germline, CDR1 LNHDA and CDR2 SQIVND (reference sequence). The CDR3 has 15 residues. V gave up 1 base and J gave up 5 bases, with 11 bases separating them. The CDR3 spells CASSIVGRGTGELFF. In DNA, the CDR3 is TGTGCCAGTAGTATAGTAGGCAGGGGAACCGGGGAGCTGTTTTTT.

The rearrangement joins TRBV2 to TRBJ2-3; maybe TRBD2 (6 bases). Looked up from germline, CDR1 is SNHLY and CDR2 is FYNNEI. This CDR3 comprises 16 residues. The V gene lost 4 bases and the J gene lost 2 bases, with 16 bases spanning the gap. The chain's CDR3 is CASSGRGGQFTDTQYF. CDR3 bases: TGTGCCAGCAGTGGGAGGGGCGGACAATTCACAGATACGCAGTATTTT.

This clone showed up just a few times. V is TRBV20-1 and J is TRBJ1-1; D is possibly TRBD1 (5 bases). V lost 3 bases to trimming and J lost 11 bases, with 13 bases between them. The CDR3 length is 11 residues. Germline CDR1 is DFQATT and CDR2 is SNEGSKA (reference sequence). For the CDR3, the DNA is TGCAGTGCTAGTATGGGGGGATTGGCTTTCTTT. Its translation is CSASMGGLAFF.

As concerns this clone: The junction differs from germline at one of its ends, possibly a read error. The CDR3 sequence: CASSIPGPRSNGYPF. The CDR3 DNA is TGTGCCAGTAGTATACCAGGGCCCAGGAGTAATGGCTACCCCTTC. V usage is TRBV19 and J usage is TRBJ1-2; a possible D gene is TRBD1 (5 bases). This CDR3 region has 15 residues. Germline V gene sequence: CDR1 LNHDA, CDR2 SQIVND (reference sequence).